These T cell receptor beta chains were read from a single sample in a study of blood T cell repertoires in COVID-19. TCRdb's copy holds only in-frame clones and misses some; the assay was immunoSEQ multiplex PCR. The sample consists of more than 85,000 clones, approximately 86% of them appearing once. The sample comprised peripheral blood. All receptors derive from a man aged 50-60 years with active or convalescent COVID-19. Both conserved end residues are part of each CDR3. The D gene is left open where the match is weak. For some rows the clone size is stated as once, few or many, or as a class when expanded; others skip it.

>TRBJ2-3|TRBD1|TRBV5-1|-
CASSPTGFSTDTQYF
TGCGCCAGCAGCCCGACAGGGTTTAGCACAGATACGCAGTATTTT
>TRBJ2-7|-|TRBV27|-
CASRRRQETYEQYF
TGTGCCAGCAGACGGAGACAGGAGACCTACGAGCAGTACTTC
>TRBJ2-5|TRBD1|TRBV5-1|few
CASSADRVLETQYF
TGCGCCAGCAGCGCGGACAGGGTTTTGGAGACCCAGTACTTC
>TRBJ1-4|-|TRBV7-9|-
CASSSPRDSNEKLFF
TGTGCCAGCAGCTCCCCCCGGGATTCTAATGAAAAACTGTTTTTT
>TRBJ2-4|TRBD2|TRBV3-1/TRBV3-2|-
CASSQVLRLAGVAKNIQYF
TGTGCCAGCAGCCAAGTTCTAAGACTAGCGGGGGTTGCCAAAAACATTCAGTACTTC
>TRBJ2-3|TRBD2|TRBV3-1/TRBV3-2|-
CASSPRGGGASDTQYF
TGTGCCAGCAGCCCCCGGGGCGGGGGGGCCTCAGATACGCAGTATTTT
>TRBJ2-6|-|TRBV18|-
CASSPQDSGANVLTF
TGTGCCAGCTCACCCCAGGACTCTGGGGCCAACGTCCTGACTTTC
>TRBJ1-2|TRBD1|TRBV27|-
CASTGQGSVDGYTF
TGTGCCAGCACCGGACAGGGATCGGTAGATGGCTACACCTTC
>TRBJ2-3|TRBD2|TRBV5-4|-
CASSFPSGGTDTQYF
TGTGCCAGCAGCTTTCCTAGCGGGGGTACAGATACGCAGTATTTT
>TRBJ1-4|-|TRBV7-2|-
CASSLTVFNEKLFF
TGTGCCAGCAGCCTGACAGTCTTTAATGAAAAACTGTTTTTT
>TRBJ2-3|-|TRBV28|-
CASRYSQSGQYF
TGTGCCAGCCGCTACTCGCAGTCGGGGCAGTATTTT
>TRBJ2-3|-|TRBV19|-
CASSIADTQYF
TGTGCCAGTAGTATCGCAGATACGCAGTATTTT